This T cell receptor (beta chain) comes out of a study of cytomegalovirus exposure and HLA in healthy donors. The method was immunoSEQ multiplex PCR; TCRdb's version includes in-frame clones alone and lacks a portion of them. The table records 250,000 or so clones, around nine tenths of them present only once. This CDR3 spans 13 amino acids. Trimming shortened V by 4 bases and J by 4 bases, and 11 bases separated the two germline ends. Germline V gene sequence: CDR1 SGHRS, CDR2 YFSETQ. This clone showed up just once. Sequenced: PBMCs. The origin of this receptor is a man aged 18 to 30 in good health and CMV-seronegative. The chain combines TRBV5-1 with TRBJ2-5; D may be TRBD2 (5 bases). This CDR3 reads CASSPRGLETQYF. CDR3 DNA sequence: TGCGCCAGCAGCCCCCGGGGTCTAGAGACCCAGTACTTC.